These T cell receptor beta chains were read from a single sample in a study of blood T cells in healthy people across ages. TCRdb called the 5' RACE reads again in MiXCR, with one record for every CDR3 protein. The sample yields 1,300,000 or so distinct CDR3 sequences, 59% seen once. Sequencing was performed on blood. The receptors were gathered from a man aged 18 to 30 in good health. Both conserved end residues are part of each CDR3.

CDR3 protein	V gene	J gene
CAISEGAVGYTF	TRBV10-3	TRBJ1-2
CASSQEVPGSHYGYTF	TRBV3-1	TRBJ1-2
CASSPGQGQSDTQYF	TRBV18	TRBJ2-3
CASSLGGGQGGEKLFF	TRBV5-1	TRBJ1-4
CSARTRYNEQFF	TRBV29-1	TRBJ2-1
CASSLQGVSYEQYF	TRBV12-3/TRBV12-4	TRBJ2-7
CASSLRGVGRTLGTQYF	TRBV7-9	TRBJ2-3
CASSPLAGGRADTQYF	TRBV3-1	TRBJ2-3
CASSGNRGEKLFF	TRBV6-1	TRBJ1-4
CASIKFNGLNTEAFF	TRBV6-5	TRBJ1-1
CASSLKSGDNNEQFF	TRBV7-2	TRBJ2-1
CASRTGRTEAFF	TRBV28	TRBJ1-1
CASSIYGGTEAFF	TRBV7-2	TRBJ1-1
CASSYVVGPKGDEQYF	TRBV6-2/TRBV6-3	TRBJ2-7
CASSLPRTGRGYTF	TRBV5-1	TRBJ1-2
CASSSPRSQRVETQYF	TRBV7-9	TRBJ2-5
CASSLPGRSYNEQFF	TRBV27	TRBJ2-1
CASSLARESEKLFF	TRBV7-9	TRBJ1-4
CSARETGDGNTIYF	TRBV20-1	TRBJ1-3
CSAHDPGQATDTQYF	TRBV29-1	TRBJ2-3
CSARDATGGNQPQHF	TRBV20-1	TRBJ1-5
CASSWGIATEAFF	TRBV12-3/TRBV12-4	TRBJ1-1
CASSSLGGADTQYF	TRBV5-5	TRBJ2-3
CASSPWTGGFTEAFF	TRBV6-5	TRBJ1-1
CASSQPGQEQFF	TRBV6-6	TRBJ2-1
CASSDRKHEQYF	TRBV2	TRBJ2-7
CASSEGPLHTQYF	TRBV2	TRBJ2-3
CASRPLIAEDNEQYF	TRBV12-3/TRBV12-4	TRBJ2-5
CSATRSAGLHTEAFF	TRBV20-1	TRBJ1-1
CSVAPEWPPYEQYF	TRBV29-1	-
CASSLVWTGQLNEQFF	TRBV12-3/TRBV12-4	TRBJ2-1
CSAGQGAALGYTF	TRBV20-1	TRBJ1-2
CSARDLTGTYEQYF	TRBV20-1	TRBJ2-7
CASSSVDGETMGYTF	TRBV18	TRBJ1-2
CAISAGFQSGNYGYTF	TRBV10-3	TRBJ1-2
CASSPPGLAIYNEQFF	TRBV7-2	TRBJ2-1
CASSFKGEGEQFF	TRBV7-9	TRBJ2-1
CASSPPRDRGGRGYTF	TRBV6-1	TRBJ1-2
CASSPPVDRGRGAKNIQYF	TRBV11-2	TRBJ2-4
CASDHDPHATSTDTQYF	TRBV12-3/TRBV12-4	TRBJ2-3
CASTVRRAWANTEAFF	TRBV28	TRBJ1-1
CASSHNSGYYEQYF	TRBV4-1	TRBJ2-7
CSAVELAGYNEQFF	TRBV20-1	TRBJ2-1
CAISVKDRDYEQYF	TRBV10-3	TRBJ2-7
CASSQGQPTYSNQPQHF	TRBV4-1	TRBJ1-5
CASQELGTQYF	TRBV12-5	TRBJ2-5
CASSELGLAARETQYF	TRBV25-1	TRBJ2-5
CASSLDGRDDEKLFF	TRBV5-1	TRBJ1-4
CASSYVWPGEQYF	TRBV6-2/TRBV6-3	TRBJ2-7
CASSQGSDSGYSYEQYF	TRBV4-1	TRBJ2-7
CASRTGYQETQYF	TRBV2	TRBJ2-5
CASSFGAGGSTGELFF	TRBV27	TRBJ2-2
CATYPAGGVSVQFF	TRBV15	TRBJ2-1